The clone carrying this T cell receptor (beta chain) was detected only once. The sample belongs to a study of blood T cell repertoires in COVID-19. The germline CDR1 and CDR2 sequences are LNHDA and SQIVND (reference sequence). The CDR3 is 15 residues long. V was clipped by 8 bases and J by 0 bases, with 13 bases between them. Data came from immunoSEQ multiplex PCR; TCRdb stores just in-frame clones and leaves some out. The profile shows 200,000 to 250,000 clones, 90% to 95% of them singletons. This chain joins TRBV19 and TRBJ2-2; D is possibly TRBD2 (7 bases). This TCR derives from a man aged 55 to 69 with COVID-19, enrolled during active disease. The source material was peripheral blood. The CDR3 loop reads CASQLGGANTGELFF. The CDR3 DNA reads as TGTGCCAGTCAACTAGGGGGGGCGAACACCGGGGAGCTGTTTTTT.